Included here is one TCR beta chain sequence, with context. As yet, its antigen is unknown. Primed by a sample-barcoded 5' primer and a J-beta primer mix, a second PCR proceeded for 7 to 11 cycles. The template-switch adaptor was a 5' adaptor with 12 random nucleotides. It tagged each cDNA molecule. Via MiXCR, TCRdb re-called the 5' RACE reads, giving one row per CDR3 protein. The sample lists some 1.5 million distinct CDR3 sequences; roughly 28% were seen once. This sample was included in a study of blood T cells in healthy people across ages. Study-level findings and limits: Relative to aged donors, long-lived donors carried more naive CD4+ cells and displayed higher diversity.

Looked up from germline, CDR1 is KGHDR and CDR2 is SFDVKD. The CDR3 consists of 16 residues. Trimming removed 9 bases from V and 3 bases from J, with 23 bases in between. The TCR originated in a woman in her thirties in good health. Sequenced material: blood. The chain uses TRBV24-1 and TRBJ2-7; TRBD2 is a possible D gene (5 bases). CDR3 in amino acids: CATSPGNGIQNYEQYF. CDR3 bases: TGTGCCACCTCCCCTGGTAACGGGATTCAGAACTACGAGCAGTACTTC.